The 2 T cell receptor beta chains below come from one sample, sequenced in a study of CD8 T cells in Susac syndrome. A quantity of about 0.45 to 1 ug RNA underwent reverse transcription using random hexamers. TCRdb recomputed calls from the immunoSEQ multiplex PCR reads with MiXCR, one row per CDR3 protein. The profile shows 150,000 to 200,000 distinct CDR3 sequences, 93% of them singletons. The specimen was CD4+ T cells from PBMCs. These receptors all stem from a human donor with multiple sclerosis.

This chain links TRBV18 with TRBJ1-2; no clear D. Trimming took off 0 bases at V and 4 bases at J, with 12 bases between the two ends. This CDR3 spans 15 amino acids. Germline V gene data show CDR1 as KGHSH and CDR2 as LQKENI. CDR3 region: CASSPPRNSSYGYTF. In DNA, the CDR3 is TGTGCCAGCTCACCACCCCGTAACAGTTCCTATGGCTACACCTTC. Together with reference TRBV18 and TRBJ1-2, the CDR3 gives the full variable domain: NAGVMQNPRHLVRRRGQEARLRCSPMKGHSHVYWYRQLPEEGLKFMVYLQKENIIDESGMPKERFSAEFPKEGPSILRIQQVVRGDSAAYFCASSPPRNSSYGYTFGSGTRLTVV.

This rearrangement joins TRBV24-1 to TRBJ2-5, with D maybe TRBD1 (5 bases). The CDR3 runs to 13 residues. V was clipped by 2 bases and J by 5 bases, with 8 bases between them. Germline lookup yields CDR1 KGHDR and CDR2 SFDVKD. The CDR3 region is CATSDWGRETQYF. CDR3 coding DNA: TGTGCCACCAGTGATTGGGGCCGGGAGACCCAGTACTTC.